This T cell receptor (beta chain) was identified during a study of blood T cells in healthy people across ages. The V end lost 0 bases, the J end lost 3 bases, and 13 bases lay between the germline ends. The germline V gene has CDR1 MGHRA and CDR2 YSYEKL. The CDR3 spans 16 residues. This clonotype showed up just a few times. Using a J-beta primer mix together with a sample-barcoded 5' primer, a second PCR was run for about 7 to 12 cycles. TCRdb called the 5' RACE reads again in MiXCR, with one record for every CDR3 protein. The sample has 800,000 to 950,000 distinct CDR3 sequences, 25% to 35% seen once. A further study also used this sample, focusing on T cells of mothers and their children.

The specimen was blood. The chain combines TRBV4-1 with TRBJ2-3; D may be TRBD2 (6 bases). The origin of this receptor is a woman in her forties in good health. In nucleotides, the CDR3 is TGCGCCAGCAGCCAAGATCTGGGACTCGGAACAGATACGCAGTATTTT. It encodes CASSQDLGLGTDTQYF.